These 13 T cell receptor beta chains came from one sample sequenced in a study of T cell changes during pregnancy in multiple sclerosis. Sequencing used immunoSEQ multiplex PCR; TCRdb keeps in-frame clones, though not all of them. There are tens of thousands of clones in the sample; 90% occur only once, and under 15% lies in the top ten. The sample consisted of CD8+ T cells from peripheral blood mononuclear cells, taken in the first trimester of pregnancy. The receptors come from a female donor with multiple sclerosis, enrolled in a pregnancy study.

The genes are TRBV10-3 and TRBJ2-6; 8 positions agree with TRBD1. V dropped 0 bases and J dropped 2; count of bases not matched to a gene: 9. Germline V gene lookup returns CDR1 ENHRY and CDR2 SYGVKD. This CDR3 region has 19 residues. The CDR3 region has the DNA TGTGCCATCAGTGAGTCCAGGGCACAGGGGGGAACTGGGGCCAACGTCCTGACTTTC. As protein: CAISESRAQGGTGANVLTF.

The chain combines TRBV19 with TRBJ1-5; D uncertain. Germline loops: CDR1 LNHDA, CDR2 SQIVND (reference sequence). The V and J ends lost 6 bases and 4 bases respectively, with 10 bases between them. This CDR3 has 13 amino acids. CDR3 coding DNA: TGTGCCAGTAGCAGAGACTATAATCAGCCCCAGCATTTT. This codes for CASSRDYNQPQHF.

This chain connects TRBV2 to TRBJ2-7; tentatively, D is TRBD2 (6 bases). Germline lookup yields CDR1 SNHLY and CDR2 FYNNEI. V was cut by 6 bases and J by 1 base, with 22 bases left in between. The CDR3 length is 17 residues. The CDR3 reads CASSGPLAADFSYEQYF. The CDR3 DNA sequence: TGTGCCAGCAGCGGACCATTAGCGGCAGACTTTTCCTACGAGCAGTACTTC. Filled out from reference TRBV2 and TRBJ2-7, the complete variable domain reads EPEVTQTPSHQVTQMGQEVILRCVPISNHLYFYWYRQILGQKVEFLVSFYNNEISEKSEIFDDQFSVERPDGSNFTLKIRSTKLEDSAMYFCASSGPLAADFSYEQYFGPGTRLTVT.

This clone was counted only a few times. The chain carries TRBV6-5 and TRBJ2-1, with D possibly TRBD2 on 6 matching bases. V lost 4 bases and J 8 bases, leaving 12 bases between the germline ends. Germline V gene data show CDR1 as MNHEY and CDR2 as SVGAGI. The CDR3 is 13 residues long. The chain's CDR3 is CASSSTTSHEQFF. The CDR3 DNA sequence: TGTGCCAGCAGTTCCACTACTAGCCATGAGCAGTTCTTC.

The chain links TRBV9 to TRBJ1-5, with a possible D match to TRBD1 (6 bases). CDR1 is SGDLS, CDR2 YYNGEE, per germline. The ends were cut back, 0 bases at V and 7 bases at J, with 14 bases in the middle. This CDR3 contains 15 residues. CDR3 nucleotides: TGTGCCAGCAGCGTAGGGGGATCAGGGGACCAGCCCCAGCATTTT. It codes for CASSVGGSGDQPQHF.

The gene calls are TRBV6-1 and TRBJ2-4, with D perhaps matching TRBD2 (6 bases). Germline V gives CDR1 MNHNS, CDR2 SASEGT. Deletions cut 8 bases from V and 4 bases from J, with 15 bases between. The CDR3 has 14 residues. The CDR3 DNA follows: TGTGCCAGCCAACTGCGGCGGGGTAAAAACATTCAGTACTTC. Encoded protein: CASQLRRGKNIQYF.

Here the CDR3 DNA reads TGTGCCAGCAGCGACAGAAGGGGTACTGAAGCTTTCTTT. It is translated as CASSDRRGTEAFF. This sequence joins TRBV7-9 and TRBJ1-1; possibly TRBD1 for D (5 bases). The CDR3 extends over 13 amino acids. The germline V gene encodes CDR1 SEHNR and CDR2 FQNEAQ (reference sequence). V lost 5 bases to trimming and J lost 5 bases, with 12 bases between them. Variable domain in full (rest from reference TRBV7-9 and TRBJ1-1): DTGVSQNPRHKITKRGQNVTFRCDPISEHNRLYWYRQTLGQGPEFLTYFQNEAQLEKSRLLSDRFSAERPKGSFSTLEIQRTEQGDSAMYLCASSDRRGTEAFFGQGTRLTVV.

This clone appeared once. J is TRBJ1-5 and V is TRBV27, with TRBD1 identical over 9 bases. Germline assignment: CDR1 MNHEY and CDR2 SMNVEV (reference sequence). The CDR3 is 14 amino acids. V lost 6 bases and J lost 7; bases outside the gene matches: 7. CDR3 DNA: TGTGCCAGCAGCCCCGGGACAGGGTACCAGCCCCAGCATTTT. It translates to CASSPGTGYQPQHF.

This clone was seen more than once but under ten times. V gene TRBV6-5 combines with J gene TRBJ2-2, with TRBD2 identical over 7 bases. V lost 2 bases to trimming and J lost 2 bases; unmatched junction nucleotides: 5. Germline V CDR1 and CDR2: MNHEY, SVGAGI. The CDR3 runs 16 residues. The DNA of the CDR3 is TGTGCCAGCAGTTACGATCCTAGCGGTAACACCGGGGAGCTGTTTTTT. It codes for CASSYDPSGNTGELFF.

This clone was seen just once. Other DNA sequences in the same sample also yield this CDR3. The CDR3, as DNA: TGTGCCAGCAGCCCGACTCGGGGCGAGCAGTACTTC. It translates to CASSPTRGEQYF. This chain joins TRBV7-9 and TRBJ2-7, with D possibly TRBD2 on 5 matching bases. Trimming took off 5 bases at V and 6 bases at J, with 11 bases between the two ends. The CDR3 has 12 amino acids. The germline gives CDR1 SEHNR, CDR2 FQNEAQ (reference sequence).

The count of this clone is one. The V call is TRBV5-1, the J call TRBJ2-7; TRBD2 matches 10 bases. V lost 2 bases, J lost 3 bases, and 5 bases stayed unmatched. Germline-derived CDR1 and CDR2 are SGHRS and YFSETQ. The CDR3 is made up of 15 amino acids. As DNA, the CDR3 is TGCGCCAGCAGCTTATCTAGCGGGGGAAACTACGAGCAGTACTTC. Its translation is CASSLSSGGNYEQYF.

The chain is built from TRBV4-2 and TRBJ2-7; TRBD2 matches 9 bases. V gave up 4 bases and J gave up 4 bases; unmatched junction bases: 5. The CDR3 spans 14 residues. Germline assignment: CDR1 LGHNA and CDR2 YNFKEQ. CDR3 protein: CASSPGSGRYEQYF. For the CDR3, the DNA is TGTGCCAGCAGCCCCGGTAGCGGGAGATACGAGCAGTACTTC.

This rearrangement joins TRBV19 to TRBJ2-5; D unresolved. The CDR3 loop spans 14 amino acids. The germline V gene encodes CDR1 LNHDA and CDR2 SQIVND (reference sequence). Trimming left V 5 bases short and J 1 base short, with 11 bases between. This CDR3 is CASSDPELQETQYF. The CDR3 DNA reads as TGTGCCAGTAGTGATCCCGAACTCCAAGAGACCCAGTACTTC.